These T cell receptor beta chains were read from a single sample in a study of cytomegalovirus exposure and HLA in healthy donors. TCRdb's copy holds only in-frame clones and misses some; the assay was immunoSEQ multiplex PCR. The table records under 250,000 clones, 76% of them present only once. Source material: PBMCs. The receptors were sampled from a man aged 18 to 29 in good health and CMV-seronegative. CDR3s include the opening cysteine and the closing phenylalanine or tryptophan. The D gene is left open where the match is weak. Where a row states a size, it is once, few, many or the class of an expanded clone; other rows omit it.

j_call	clone_size	v_call	d_call	cdr3_aa	cdr3_nt
TRBJ1-3	-	TRBV27	-	CASSLTPGVGNTIYF	TGTGCCAGCAGTTTAACCCCAGGGGTTGGAAACACCATATATTTT
TRBJ2-1	-	TRBV9	-	CASSPYPENEQFF	TGTGCCAGCAGCCCTTACCCCGAGAATGAGCAGTTCTTC
TRBJ2-7	-	TRBV13	-	CASSTDRYEQYF	TGTGCCAGCAGCACCGACAGATACGAGCAGTACTTC
TRBJ2-1	-	TRBV18	-	CASSPDGRAHNEQFF	TGTGCCAGCTCACCAGACGGCAGGGCCCACAATGAGCAGTTCTTC
TRBJ2-6	-	TRBV18	TRBD1	CASSPLLRDRSSGANVLTF	TGTGCCAGCTCTCCTCTATTAAGGGACAGAAGCTCTGGGGCCAACGTCCTGACTTTC
TRBJ2-7	-	TRBV2	TRBD2	CASSEIAGYEQYF	TGTGCCAGCAGTGAGATAGCGGGGTACGAGCAGTACTTC
TRBJ2-7	-	TRBV11-2	-	CASRPVGGRLYEQYF	TGTGCCAGCAGGCCAGTCGGGGGGCGACTCTACGAGCAGTACTTC
TRBJ1-5	-	TRBV2	-	CASSRQINQPQHF	TGTGCCAGCAGTCGACAGATCAATCAGCCCCAGCATTTT
TRBJ2-7	-	TRBV19	TRBD2	CASSIDGTSGTYEQYF	TGTGCCAGTAGTATAGATGGGACTAGCGGGACCTACGAGCAGTACTTC
TRBJ2-1	-	TRBV7-2	-	CASSEGWGRPYNEQFF	TGTGCCAGCAGCGAAGGTTGGGGGCGACCCTACAATGAGCAGTTCTTC
TRBJ2-7	-	TRBV6-5	-	CASSYRAGAYEQYF	TGTGCCAGCAGTTACAGAGCGGGCGCCTACGAGCAGTACTTC
TRBJ2-2	few	TRBV29-1	-	CSAGLNTGELFF	TGCAGCGCCGGACTCAACACCGGGGAGCTGTTTTTT
TRBJ1-1	-	TRBV9	-	CASSPEPQGPTEAFF	TGTGCCAGCAGCCCCGAACCCCAGGGGCCCACTGAAGCTTTCTTT
TRBJ2-5	-	TRBV28	TRBD2	CASSPGLGLALGETQYF	TGTGCCAGCAGTCCGGGTTTGGGACTAGCGTTGGGGGAGACCCAGTACTTC
TRBJ1-5	-	TRBV7-2	TRBD1	CASSFSGRGTYQPQHF	TGTGCCAGCAGCTTCTCAGGCAGGGGGACTTATCAGCCCCAGCATTTT
TRBJ2-7	-	TRBV9	-	CASSPRGAPTTYEQYF	TGTGCCAGCAGCCCCAGGGGGGCCCCTACGACCTACGAGCAGTACTTC
TRBJ2-3	-	TRBV6-4	TRBD1	CASSEDRGLVTQYF	TGTGCCAGCAGTGAAGACAGGGGGCTTGTTACGCAGTATTTT
TRBJ2-7	-	TRBV2	TRBD1	CASGQGAYEQYF	TGTGCCAGTGGACAGGGGGCCTACGAGCAGTACTTC
TRBJ2-2	-	TRBV30	TRBD1	CAWRGPTGVNTGELFF	TGTGCCTGGAGGGGCCCCACAGGGGTTAACACCGGGGAGCTGTTTTTT
TRBJ2-3	-	TRBV5-6	-	CASSLVRDGTDTQYF	TGTGCCAGCAGCTTGGTCAGGGATGGCACAGATACGCAGTATTTT
TRBJ2-4	once	TRBV18	-	CASSPPQAGSSAKNIQYF	TGTGCCAGCTCACCACCGCAGGCAGGATCTTCGGCCAAAAACATTCAGTACTTC
TRBJ1-1	-	TRBV2	-	CASTGAEAFF	TGTGCCAGCACGGGAGCGGAAGCTTTCTTT
TRBJ2-1	-	TRBV6-6	TRBD1	CASSARQGNFYNEQFF	TGTGCCAGCAGTGCCCGACAGGGGAACTTCTACAATGAGCAGTTCTTC
TRBJ2-5	-	TRBV28	-	CASSLPGARETQYF	TGTGCCAGCAGTTTACCAGGGGCGAGAGAGACCCAGTACTTC
TRBJ2-6	few	TRBV9	-	CASSPVSGANVLTF	TGTGCCAGCAGCCCTGTCTCCGGGGCCAACGTCCTGACTTTC
TRBJ2-7	-	TRBV11-2	-	CASSSRAEQYF	TGTGCCAGCAGCTCCAGGGCCGAGCAGTACTTC
TRBJ2-4	few	TRBV11-2	TRBD2	CASSLVREGPKNIQYF	TGTGCCAGCAGCTTAGTTCGGGAGGGCCCCAAAAACATTCAGTACTTC
TRBJ2-7	-	TRBV5-6	TRBD1	CASTNNPGGSYEQYF	TGTGCCAGCACCAATAATCCAGGGGGCTCCTACGAGCAGTACTTC
TRBJ2-1	-	TRBV27	-	CASSLLQGKQFF	TGTGCCAGCAGTTTATTACAGGGAAAGCAGTTCTTC
TRBJ2-1	-	TRBV7-3	-	CASSLTAVDNEQFF	TGTGCCAGCAGCTTAACGGCCGTGGACAATGAGCAGTTCTTC